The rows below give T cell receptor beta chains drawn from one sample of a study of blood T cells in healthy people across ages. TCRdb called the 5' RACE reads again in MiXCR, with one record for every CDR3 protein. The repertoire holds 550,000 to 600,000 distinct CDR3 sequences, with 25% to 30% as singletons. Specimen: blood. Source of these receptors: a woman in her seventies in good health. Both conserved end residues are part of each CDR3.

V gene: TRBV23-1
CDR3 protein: CAPSGVQETRYF

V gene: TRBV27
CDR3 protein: CASRRGGGLIDTQYF

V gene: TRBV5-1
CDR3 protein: CASSLVGGHLSDTQYF

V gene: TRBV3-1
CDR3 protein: CASSSLSGGTEAFF

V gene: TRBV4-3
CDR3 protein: CASSGVWRGSTDTQYF

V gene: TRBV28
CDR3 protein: CASTHGQGASNQPQHF

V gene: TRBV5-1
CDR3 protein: CASSLEGALSPLHF

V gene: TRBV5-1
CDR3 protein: CASSFLPPSDGDTEAFF

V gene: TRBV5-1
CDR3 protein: CASCPQLAGGRGDTQYF

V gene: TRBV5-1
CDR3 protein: CASSSASGSQQEQFF

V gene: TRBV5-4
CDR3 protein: CASSLRRTLLGETQYF